This TCR beta chain emerged from a study of blood T cell repertoires in COVID-19. The wider study: COVID-19 samples collected from the United States, Italy and Spain covered acute and convalescent phases. T cells, B-cell-depleted T cells, or PBMCs supplied cDNA or gDNA.

In germline, CDR1 is LGHDT, CDR2 YNNKEL (reference sequence). Trimming removed 3 bases from V and 2 bases from J, with 8 bases in between. CDR3 length: 14 amino acids. Per the original data handling: Amplification of reference gene primers provided the estimated nucleated cell counts. The repertoire was sequenced with immunoSEQ multiplex PCR; TCRdb's copy has only in-frame clones and lacks some. V and J calls and clone size come straight from that table; D and trimming were deduced from the DNA. The table lists nearly 350,000 clones, around nine tenths of them singletons. Specimen: peripheral blood. The clonotype originates from a young woman who had recovered from COVID-19. The chain recombines TRBV3-1 (or the pseudogene TRBV3-2) with TRBJ1-3; D ambiguous. The CDR3 region is CASSQGVAGNTIYF. In DNA, the CDR3 is TGTGCCAGCAGCCAGGGCGTAGCTGGAAACACCATATATTTT.